This T cell receptor beta chain appears in the sequencing data of a study of cytomegalovirus exposure and HLA in healthy donors. Whole-study results and caveats: Only CMV serostatus was available as immune exposure information. Associated with cytomegalovirus, according to the listing, were 150 to 200 TCR beta chains. Among TCR sequences, most were rare, though some public TCRs appeared in many donors.

Researchers ran the PCR with 60 Vbeta and 13 Jbeta primers. The protocol was immunoSEQ multiplex PCR, while the TCRdb copy is restricted to in-frame clones and leaves out a portion. The table includes approximately 290,000 clones, roughly 80% detected once. Concerning this clone: Its cognate antigen is unknown.

Germline V gene sequence: CDR1 MDHEN, CDR2 SYDVKM. The V gene lost 5 bases and the J gene lost 0 bases, with 23 bases spanning the gap. The CDR3 is 18 residues long. This TCR was sampled from a girl aged 2 to 10 in good health and CMV-seronegative. Sequencing used PBMCs. The gene calls are TRBV28 and TRBJ2-7, with D unresolved. CDR3 protein: CASSLPGIWRGSSYEQYF. CDR3 nucleotide sequence: TGTGCCAGCAGTCTCCCCGGCATTTGGCGCGGTAGCTCCTACGAGCAGTACTTC.